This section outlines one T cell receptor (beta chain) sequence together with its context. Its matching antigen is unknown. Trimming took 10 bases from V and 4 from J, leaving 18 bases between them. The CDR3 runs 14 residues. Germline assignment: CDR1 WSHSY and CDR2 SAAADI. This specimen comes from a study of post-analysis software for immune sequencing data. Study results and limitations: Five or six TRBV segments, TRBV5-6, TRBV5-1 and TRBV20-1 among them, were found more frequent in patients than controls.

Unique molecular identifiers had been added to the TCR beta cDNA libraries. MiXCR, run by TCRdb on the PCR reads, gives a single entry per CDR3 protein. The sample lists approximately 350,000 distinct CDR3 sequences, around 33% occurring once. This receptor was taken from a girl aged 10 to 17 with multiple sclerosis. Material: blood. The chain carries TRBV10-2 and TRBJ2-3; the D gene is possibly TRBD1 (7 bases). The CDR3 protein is CATSWRGLADTQYF. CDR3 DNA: TGCGCCACTTCGTGGAGGGGGCTAGCAGATACGCAGTATTTT.